The T cell receptor beta chain under discussion was sequenced for a study of blood T cells in healthy people across ages. Study-level findings and limits: Considered underestimates were the diversity estimates obtained from one million T cells.

A second PCR, run for about 7 to 11 cycles, used a sample-barcoded 5' primer plus a J-beta primer mix. Each cDNA molecule carried a tag from a template-switch adaptor that contained 12 random nucleotides. TCRdb re-analysed the 5' RACE reads in MiXCR, keeping a single row per CDR3 protein. The table has about 1.8 million distinct CDR3 sequences, just under 50% seen once. Germline CDR1 reads SGHTA; CDR2 reads FQGNSA. Trimming took 1 base from V and 3 from J, leaving 10 bases between them. The CDR3 spans 14 residues. Peripheral blood was drawn, around 9.5 milliliters per donor. This clonotype was recorded many times. Its specificity is not known.

The chain joins TRBV7-2 to TRBJ2-7, with D tentatively TRBD1 (6 bases). The sequencing sample was made of blood. The source is a woman aged 40-49 years in good health. CDR3 in amino acids: CASSLVGRGYEQYF. Written as DNA, the CDR3 is TGTGCCAGCAGCTTAGTTGGCAGGGGCTACGAGCAGTACTTC.